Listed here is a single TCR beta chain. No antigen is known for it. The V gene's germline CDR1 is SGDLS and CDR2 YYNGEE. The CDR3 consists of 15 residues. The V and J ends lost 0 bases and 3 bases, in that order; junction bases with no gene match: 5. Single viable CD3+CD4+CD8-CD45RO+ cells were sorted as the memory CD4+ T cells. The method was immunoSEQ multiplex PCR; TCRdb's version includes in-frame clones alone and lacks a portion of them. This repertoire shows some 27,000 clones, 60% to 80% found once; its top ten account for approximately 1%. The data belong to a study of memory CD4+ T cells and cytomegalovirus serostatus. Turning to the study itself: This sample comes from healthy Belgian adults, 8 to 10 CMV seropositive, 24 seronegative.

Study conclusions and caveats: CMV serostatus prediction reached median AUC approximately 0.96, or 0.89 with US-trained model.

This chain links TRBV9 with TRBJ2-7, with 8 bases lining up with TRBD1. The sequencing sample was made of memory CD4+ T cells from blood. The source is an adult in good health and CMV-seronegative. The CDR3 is CASSVGQGPLYEQYF. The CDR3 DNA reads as TGTGCCAGCAGCGTAGGACAGGGGCCCCTCTACGAGCAGTACTTC.